The sequence of this T cell receptor beta chain was determined in a study of blood T cell repertoires in COVID-19. The overall study: Whether acute or convalescent, the COVID-19 samples came from the United States, Italy and Spain.

The germline gives CDR1 MNHEY, CDR2 SMNVEV (reference sequence). J lost 6 bases, V lost 2 bases, and 8 bases had no gene match. The CDR3 consists of 17 residues. Participants came from under 30 US areas, aged roughly 18 to 100 years. Two negative PCRs, clearance, or symptom resolution had been documented for recovered Cohort 3 donors. Per the original methods: How many nucleated cells were present was estimated from reference gene primer amplification. Libraries were prepared by immunoSEQ multiplex PCR; TCRdb keeps only in-frame clonotypes and omits some of them. Clone size and V and J calls were adopted from that table, with D and trimming inferred from the DNA. The sample records around 300,000 clones, approximately 89% being singletons.

The sequence came from a woman younger than 35 who had recovered from COVID-19. The sample comprised PBMCs or T cells enriched from blood (not recorded which). The chain employs TRBV27 and TRBJ1-6; TRBD1 agrees at 9 bases. The CDR3 DNA follows: TGTGCCAGCAGTTTAATGGACAGGGGTTTTTTTAATTCACCCCTCCACTTT. Residues: CASSLMDRGFFNSPLHF.